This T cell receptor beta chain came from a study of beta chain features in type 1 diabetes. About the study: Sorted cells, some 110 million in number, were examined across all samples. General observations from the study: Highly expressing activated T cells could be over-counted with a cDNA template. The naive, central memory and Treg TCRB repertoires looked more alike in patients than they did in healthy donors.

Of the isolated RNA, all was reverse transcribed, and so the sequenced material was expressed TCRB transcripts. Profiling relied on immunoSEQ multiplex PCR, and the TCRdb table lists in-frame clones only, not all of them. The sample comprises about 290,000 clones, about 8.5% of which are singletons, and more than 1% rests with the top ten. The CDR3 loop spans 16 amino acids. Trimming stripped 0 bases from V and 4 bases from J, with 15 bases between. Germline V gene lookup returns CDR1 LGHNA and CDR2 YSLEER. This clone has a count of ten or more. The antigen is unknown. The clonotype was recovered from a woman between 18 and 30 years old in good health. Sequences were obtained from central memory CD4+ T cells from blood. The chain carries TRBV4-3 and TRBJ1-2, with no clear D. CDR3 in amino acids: CASSQDRLGSGYGYTF. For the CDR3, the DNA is TGCGCCAGCAGCCAAGATCGGCTCGGAAGCGGCTATGGCTACACCTTC.